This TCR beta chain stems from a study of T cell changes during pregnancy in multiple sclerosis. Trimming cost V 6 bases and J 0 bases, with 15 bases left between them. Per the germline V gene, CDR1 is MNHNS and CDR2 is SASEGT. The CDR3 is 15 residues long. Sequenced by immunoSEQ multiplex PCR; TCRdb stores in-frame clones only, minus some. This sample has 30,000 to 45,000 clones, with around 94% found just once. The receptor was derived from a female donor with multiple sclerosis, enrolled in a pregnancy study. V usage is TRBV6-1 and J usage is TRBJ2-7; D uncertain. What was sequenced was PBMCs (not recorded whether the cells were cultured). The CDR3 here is CASSREGYSSYEQYF. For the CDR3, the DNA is TGTGCCAGCAGCCGTGAAGGATACAGCTCCTACGAGCAGTACTTC.